This paragraph covers one T cell receptor (beta chain) sequence. Its matching antigen is unknown. Here the gene names and germline are mouse. This entry belongs to a study of tissue T cells after allogeneic stem cell transplantation. Produced via immunoSEQ multiplex PCR; TCRdb's table is partial and in-frame only. The table has 1,500 to 2,000 clones, about 50% seen once; the top ten hold approximately 35%. Study outcomes and limitations: Shared clones across patients were few; motif clustering revealed tissue-specific shared signatures. In patients and mice, blood and spleen missed much of tissue repertoire. Within patients, tissue anatomy strongly shaped TCR repertoire composition.

Time point noted: mouse harvest day 14 after allogeneic transplant. Mouse grafts combined 10^7 T-cell-depleted bone marrow cells with 10^6 splenic CD5+ T cells. B6 (H2b) cells into BALB/c (H2d) mice; tissues taken at day 7 or 14. Material: spleen. This receptor was obtained from a female BALB/c mouse given C57BL/6 T cells with graft-versus-host disease after an allogeneic hematopoietic cell transplant.

This CDR3 reads CASSHPGLGEDTQYF. The part of the CDR3 DNA that was read is TGTGCCAGCAGCCACCCGGGACTGGGGGAAGACACCCAGTAC. The chain has TRBV2 and TRBJ2-5; TRBD2 matches 11 bases. The read ends 1 residue shy of where the CDR3 ends; the end is completed using the germline J gene. CDR1 and CDR2 from the germline V gene are LGHNA and YSYQKL. This CDR3 contains 15 residues. The V and J ends lost 3 bases and 4 bases, in that order; junction bases with no gene match: 3.